The source of this T cell receptor beta chain is a study of Ad26.COV2.S vaccination and SARS-CoV-2 variants. Notes on the study in general: Ad26.COV2.S recipients had broader spike-specific TCRs (P = 0.0014).

Details on this clone: As yet, its antigen is unknown.

The CDR3 loop spans 15 amino acids. The germline V and J ends were trimmed by 3 bases and 1 base, with 13 bases remaining between them. The germline V gene has CDR1 SGHRS and CDR2 YFSETQ. Treatment given: 15 to 20 received Ad26.COV2.S at low or high dose, single or two shots; about 5 received placebo; per-sample allocation not given. Samples came from day 63 after the first vaccine or placebo injection. Vaccination employed an Ad26 vector expressing the Wuhan-strain SARS-CoV-2 spike. Measured with immunoSEQ multiplex PCR; TCRdb has only the in-frame clones, and not every one. The table records 350,000 to 500,000 clones, about 92% of them present only once.

V and J are TRBV5-1 and TRBJ1-1; D may be TRBD1 (5 bases). Material: peripheral blood, obtained in a trial of Ad26.COV2.S vaccine versus placebo. This TCR was recovered from a person aged 18-65 years who received the Ad26.COV2.S COVID-19 vaccine or a placebo. Written as DNA, the CDR3 is TGCGCCAGCAGCTCATACAGGACCCCGAACACTGAAGCTTTCTTT. Amino acid sequence: CASSSYRTPNTEAFF.